A selection of T cell receptor beta chains follows, all from one sample in a study of PD-1 blockade in classical Hodgkin lymphoma. Only in-frame clones appear in the TCRdb table, and some are missing; sequencing was by immunoSEQ multiplex PCR. The sample consists of 25,000 to 35,000 clones, approximately 90% of them appearing once. The material was CD4+ T cells from blood, obtained before the fourth cycle of nivolumab. These receptors all come from a human donor with classical Hodgkin lymphoma. CDR3s include the opening cysteine and the closing phenylalanine or tryptophan. A D gene is named only where the DNA matches it firmly. The size entry is marked missing in some rows and otherwise reads once, few, many or a size class.

d_gene,v_gene,abundance,j_gene,CDR3aa,CDR3nt
TRBD2,TRBV10-2,-,TRBJ2-2,CASTSGEPTGELFF,TGCGCCAGCACTAGCGGGGAGCCCACCGGGGAGCTGTTTTTT
-,TRBV7-9,-,TRBJ2-5,CASSSNPFYF,TGTGCCAGCAGCTCCAATCCTTTTTACTTC
TRBD2,TRBV19,-,TRBJ2-1,CASKIAGGVFNEQFF,TGTGCCAGTAAAATAGCGGGGGGGGTTTTTAATGAGCAGTTCTTC
-,TRBV7-2,-,TRBJ1-3,CASSPGGSRSGNTIYF,TGTGCCAGCAGCCCAGGAGGTTCGCGCTCTGGAAACACCATATATTTT
-,TRBV10-1,-,TRBJ2-7,CASSYQTGAGPYEQYF,TGCGCCAGCAGCTACCAAACGGGAGCGGGTCCCTACGAGCAGTACTTC
-,TRBV7-9,-,TRBJ2-3,CASSLAPPGVDTQYF,TGTGCCAGCAGCTTAGCGCCCCCGGGGGTAGATACGCAGTATTTT
-,TRBV4-1,-,TRBJ2-1,CASSQELGGGSRYEQFF,TGCGCCAGCAGCCAGGAGCTCGGGGGCGGGAGCCGGTATGAGCAGTTCTTC
-,TRBV25-1,-,TRBJ1-6,CASRGPAGRESPLHF,TGTGCCAGCAGGGGACCCGCGGGACGTGAATCACCCCTCCACTTT
TRBD2,TRBV5-1,-,TRBJ2-1,CASRLAAPNEQFF,TGCGCCAGCAGGCTAGCGGCACCCAATGAGCAGTTCTTC
-,TRBV23-1,few,TRBJ2-7,CASSQRLSYEQYF,TGCGCCAGCAGTCAACGACTATCCTACGAGCAGTACTTC
-,TRBV5-4,few,TRBJ1-1,CASGGLFNTEAFF,TGTGCCAGCGGGGGACTCTTCAACACTGAAGCTTTCTTT
TRBD2,TRBV28,-,TRBJ2-7,CASSPPGLGAYEQYF,TGTGCCAGCAGCCCTCCGGGACTAGGGGCGTACGAGCAGTACTTC
TRBD2,TRBV5-4,-,TRBJ2-5,CASSQAWGGETQYF,TGTGCCAGCAGCCAGGCTTGGGGGGGGGAGACCCAGTACTTC
TRBD2,TRBV9,-,TRBJ2-1,CASSVVGSGPKLGSNEQFF,TGTGCCAGCAGCGTAGTTGGTAGCGGGCCTAAGTTGGGGTCCAATGAGCAGTTCTTC
-,TRBV10-3,-,TRBJ1-2,CATTSDRNNYGYTF,TGTGCCACCACCTCGGACAGAAATAACTATGGCTACACCTTC
TRBD1,TRBV29-1,few,TRBJ2-7,CSVGRDSSHEQYF,TGCAGCGTTGGCCGGGACAGTTCCCACGAGCAGTACTTC
-,TRBV6-6,-,TRBJ1-5,CASSYVAGHRNQPQHF,TGTGCCAGCAGTTACGTGGCAGGGCATCGTAATCAGCCCCAGCATTTT
-,TRBV5-4,-,TRBJ2-3,CASSLTRTDTQYF,TGTGCCAGCAGCTTGACCCGCACAGATACGCAGTATTTT
-,TRBV4-1,-,TRBJ2-7,CASRPGSSSYEQYF,TGCGCCAGCCGTCCAGGATCGAGCTCCTACGAGCAGTACTTC
-,TRBV5-1,once,TRBJ2-7,CASSPLTAQSSYEQYF,TGCGCCAGCAGCCCTTTGACAGCCCAAAGCTCCTACGAGCAGTACTTC
-,TRBV5-1,-,TRBJ2-2,CASNGRETGANTGELFF,TGCGCCAGCAACGGCAGGGAGACAGGCGCGAACACCGGGGAGCTGTTTTTT
-,TRBV19,-,TRBJ2-1,CASSFGTINEQFF,TGTGCCAGTAGTTTCGGGACAATCAATGAGCAGTTCTTC
-,TRBV28,-,TRBJ1-3,CASSRSGTLSGNTIYF,TGTGCCAGCAGTCGATCCGGGACACTCTCTGGAAACACCATATATTTT
-,TRBV27,-,TRBJ2-1,CATHTQRAPYNEQFF,TGTGCCACCCATACCCAACGGGCACCCTACAATGAGCAGTTCTTC
-,TRBV4-1,-,TRBJ2-1,CASSQEGSRDGTYNEQFF,TGCGCCAGCAGCCAAGAAGGGTCGCGGGATGGTACCTACAATGAGCAGTTCTTC
-,TRBV11-2,-,TRBJ2-5,CASSLDSGAEETQYF,TGTGCCAGCAGCTTGGACAGCGGTGCGGAGGAGACCCAGTACTTC
-,TRBV6-6,-,TRBJ2-7,CASSLGIGYEQYF,TGTGCCAGCAGTTTAGGGATTGGCTACGAGCAGTACTTC
-,TRBV9,-,TRBJ2-1,CASSVVDSKVNEQFF,TGTGCCAGCAGCGTAGTAGATAGCAAGGTCAATGAGCAGTTCTTC
TRBD1,TRBV6-6,few,TRBJ2-7,CASSYGTGEQYF,TGTGCCAGCAGTTACGGGACAGGCGAGCAGTACTTC
-,TRBV5-1,-,TRBJ1-5,CASSLVPSHQPQHF,TGCGCCAGCAGCTTGGTCCCCAGCCATCAGCCCCAGCATTTT
-,TRBV7-2,-,TRBJ2-2,CASSWGPTPGELFF,TGTGCCAGCAGCTGGGGGCCGACCCCCGGGGAGCTGTTTTTT
TRBD1,TRBV5-1,-,TRBJ2-1,CASSHGQGMGKNEQFF,TGCGCCAGCAGCCACGGACAGGGAATGGGGAAGAATGAGCAGTTCTTC
-,TRBV6-6,-,TRBJ2-5,CASSFPQGGETQYF,TGTGCCAGCAGTTTTCCGCAGGGCGGAGAGACCCAGTACTTC
-,TRBV6-5,-,TRBJ2-1,CASTRGGRRYNEQFF,TGTGCCAGCACCCGAGGGGGAAGACGATACAATGAGCAGTTCTTC
TRBD1,TRBV27,-,TRBJ2-7,CASSSWDRGYQQYF,TGTGCCAGCAGTTCTTGGGACAGGGGGTACCAGCAGTACTTC
-,TRBV13,-,TRBJ2-7,CASSLGTDSYEQYF,TGTGCCAGCAGCTTAGGGACAGACTCCTACGAGCAGTACTTC
TRBD1,TRBV7-9,-,TRBJ1-6,CASSGRQGLTYNSPLHF,TGTGCCAGCAGCGGTAGACAGGGCCTGACCTATAATTCACCCCTCCACTTT
-,TRBV6-5,few,TRBJ1-2,CASSRHSGGGYTF,TGTGCCAGCAGCCGCCACAGTGGAGGTGGCTACACCTTC
-,TRBV29-1,-,TRBJ2-1,CSVGSMGYEQFF,TGCAGCGTTGGATCCATGGGCTATGAGCAGTTCTTC
TRBD2,TRBV4-2,-,TRBJ2-3,CASSQGRAGGADTQYF,TGTGCCAGCAGCCAAGGGAGGGCGGGAGGCGCAGATACGCAGTATTTT
TRBD1,TRBV5-1,-,TRBJ1-4,CASTNSGTGNEKLFF,TGCGCCAGCACCAATTCCGGGACAGGAAATGAAAAACTGTTTTTT
TRBD2,TRBV4-2,-,TRBJ2-3,CASSQGGRGGTDTQYF,TGTGCCAGCAGCCAAGGAGGGCGGGGGGGCACAGATACGCAGTATTTT
TRBD1,TRBV2,-,TRBJ1-6,CASSEAQGGLNSPLHF,TGTGCCAGCAGTGAAGCGCAGGGGGGCCTCAATTCACCCCTCCACTTT
-,TRBV6-1,-,TRBJ1-1,CASSEPDRPSFMNTEAFF,TGTGCCAGCAGTGAGCCCGACAGGCCTTCATTTATGAACACTGAAGCTTTCTTT
-,TRBV4-2,-,TRBJ2-6,CASSLTPSSGANVLTF,TGTGCCAGCAGCCTCACTCCAAGCTCTGGGGCCAACGTCCTGACTTTC
-,TRBV2,-,TRBJ2-3,CASIDRRRSGVSTDTQYF,TGTGCCAGCATCGACAGGAGACGGAGCGGGGTTAGCACAGATACGCAGTATTTT
-,TRBV6-5,-,TRBJ2-7,CASSSGVSYEQYF,TGTGCCAGCAGCTCGGGAGTCTCCTACGAGCAGTACTTC
-,TRBV28,-,TRBJ2-7,CASGERPVSGEQYF,TGTGCCAGTGGGGAAAGACCGGTCTCAGGGGAGCAGTACTTC
-,TRBV6-4,-,TRBJ1-4,CASRYRHRASREKLFF,TGTGCCAGCAGGTACCGCCACAGGGCGTCGAGGGAAAAACTGTTTTTT
-,TRBV29-1,-,TRBJ2-7,CSVGEGAYYEEQYF,TGCAGCGTTGGGGAGGGGGCGTACTACGAGGAGCAGTACTTC
-,TRBV6-1,-,TRBJ1-2,CASSEASGNNYGYTF,TGTGCCAGCAGTGAGGCTTCAGGGAATAACTATGGCTACACCTTC
TRBD2,TRBV4-2,-,TRBJ2-1,CASSQEKASGISNEQFF,TGTGCCAGCAGCCAAGAGAAGGCTAGCGGCATTTCTAATGAGCAGTTCTTC
-,TRBV28,-,TRBJ1-1,CASSYPGVTEAFF,TGTGCCAGCAGTTACCCAGGGGTCACTGAAGCTTTCTTT